This T cell receptor beta chain came from a study of cytomegalovirus exposure and HLA in healthy donors. A note on this clone: Its antigen is unidentified.

Whole-study results and caveats: The investigators catalogued under 200 TCR beta chains as cytomegalovirus-associated. The authors judged a highly shared variant cluster likely a sequencing artifact. Per a later analysis, 15,000 to 20,000 TCR beta sequences showed association with HLA alleles at 0.05 false discovery rate.

The CDR3 spans 14 residues. The V segment lost 3 bases and the J segment 8 bases; nucleotides outside the gene matches: 8. The germline V gene encodes CDR1 SGHRS and CDR2 YFSETQ. With 60 Vbeta and 13 Jbeta primers, the PCR was carried out. Using immunoSEQ multiplex PCR, the repertoire was profiled, and TCRdb retains in-frame clones only, with some absent. Its listing shows 50,000 to 80,000 clones. The sequencing sample was made of PBMCs. The chain has TRBV5-1 and TRBJ2-1, with 7 bases matching TRBD2. The clonotype was recovered from a woman under 30 in good health and CMV-seronegative. CDR3 loop: CASSSRLAGHEQFF. CDR3 coding DNA: TGCGCCAGCAGCTCCCGCTTAGCGGGCCATGAGCAGTTCTTC.